A selection of T cell receptor beta chains follows, all from one sample in a study of T-cell reconstitution after alpha-beta-depleted transplantation in children. TCRdb ran MiXCR on the PCR reads and lists one entry per CDR3 protein. The profile shows more than 150,000 distinct CDR3 sequences, less than 15% of them singletons. Sample: PBMCs from the stem cell graft donor, taken from the stem cell graft. These receptors were taken from a human donor who donated a stem cell graft to a child with acute lymphoblastic leukemia. The CDR3 runs from the conserved cysteine through the conserved F or W. The order of the fields is J gene, D gene, clone size, V gene, CDR3 DNA, CDR3 protein. D genes are given only for firm matches. Rows may omit the clone size; those that give it use once, few, many or a size class.

j_call: TRBJ2-1
d_call: NA
clone_size: many
v_call: TRBV5-6
cdr3_nt: TGTGCCAGCAGCTTGGGACAGCTCTTGTCCGGTGAGCAGTTCTTC
cdr3_aa: CASSLGQLLSGEQFF

j_call: TRBJ2-5
d_call: TRBD1
clone_size: NA
v_call: TRBV9
cdr3_nt: TGTGCCAGCAGCGACCTCTCAGGGGGCTTCGCAGAGACCCAGTACTTC
cdr3_aa: CASSDLSGGFAETQYF

j_call: TRBJ1-1
d_call: TRBD1
clone_size: many
v_call: TRBV5-1
cdr3_nt: TGCGCCAGCAGCTTGGGAAACATAGGACAGGGTGATGCTTTCTTT
cdr3_aa: CASSLGNIGQGDAFF

j_call: TRBJ2-3
d_call: NA
clone_size: NA
v_call: TRBV12-3/TRBV12-4
cdr3_nt: TGTGCCAGCAGTATCGAGGTCCCAGATACGCAGTATTTT
cdr3_aa: CASSIEVPDTQYF

j_call: TRBJ2-1
d_call: TRBD1
clone_size: many
v_call: TRBV5-1
cdr3_nt: TGCGCCAGCAGCCAGGGGGCGCGCTACAATGAGCAGTTCTTC
cdr3_aa: CASSQGARYNEQFF

j_call: TRBJ1-2
d_call: TRBD1
clone_size: many
v_call: TRBV5-1
cdr3_nt: TGCGCCAGCAGCCCGAGGACAGGGGCGGGCTATGGCTACACCTTC
cdr3_aa: CASSPRTGAGYGYTF

j_call: TRBJ1-1
d_call: NA
clone_size: many
v_call: TRBV29-1
cdr3_nt: TGCAGCGTGCCCCCCAGCTACATGAACACTGAAGCTTTCTTT
cdr3_aa: CSVPPSYMNTEAFF

j_call: TRBJ1-5
d_call: TRBD1
clone_size: few
v_call: TRBV20-1
cdr3_nt: TGCAGTGCGCAACAGGGGATTAGCAATCAGCCCCAGCATTTT
cdr3_aa: CSAQQGISNQPQHF

j_call: TRBJ2-7
d_call: TRBD2
clone_size: few
v_call: TRBV4-1
cdr3_nt: TGCGCCAGCAGCCAACAATGGAGTAAGCCTAGCGGTACCTACGAGCAGTACTTC
cdr3_aa: CASSQQWSKPSGTYEQYF

j_call: TRBJ1-5
d_call: NA
clone_size: many
v_call: TRBV30
cdr3_nt: TGTGCCTGGAGTAAAAACAGGGCCAACCAGCCCCAGCATTTT
cdr3_aa: CAWSKNRANQPQHF

j_call: TRBJ1-1
d_call: NA
clone_size: few
v_call: TRBV20-1
cdr3_nt: TGCAGTGCCCCACAAAGGGGCAGGGTGAGGAACTGGGCTTTCTTT
cdr3_aa: CSAPQRGRVRNWAFF

j_call: TRBJ2-4
d_call: NA
clone_size: few
v_call: TRBV7-9
cdr3_nt: TGTGCCAGCAGCTTAGGCGGGGTAGGAGCCAAAAACATTCAGTACTTC
cdr3_aa: CASSLGGVGAKNIQYF

j_call: TRBJ2-7
d_call: NA
clone_size: NA
v_call: TRBV5-1
cdr3_nt: TGCGCCAGCAGCTTGGCCGGGACCTTGGTTTCCTACGAGCAGTACTTC
cdr3_aa: CASSLAGTLVSYEQYF

j_call: TRBJ1-2
d_call: NA
clone_size: many
v_call: TRBV2
cdr3_nt: TGTGCCAGCAGGGAGGACGGTTCATATGGCTACACCTTC
cdr3_aa: CASREDGSYGYTF

j_call: TRBJ2-1
d_call: TRBD2
clone_size: many
v_call: TRBV7-2
cdr3_nt: TGTGCCAGCAGCTTAGAGGGGACTAGCGGGGCCCATGAGCAGTTCTTC
cdr3_aa: CASSLEGTSGAHEQFF

j_call: TRBJ1-5
d_call: TRBD1
clone_size: NA
v_call: TRBV18
cdr3_nt: TGTGCCAGCTCATCCGGGACAGGGGGCGAGATCCTCAATCAGCCCCAGCATTTT
cdr3_aa: CASSSGTGGEILNQPQHF

j_call: TRBJ1-2
d_call: TRBD1
clone_size: NA
v_call: TRBV5-4
cdr3_nt: TGTGCCAGCAGCCTGGAAGGGGGCGACACCTTC
cdr3_aa: CASSLEGGDTF